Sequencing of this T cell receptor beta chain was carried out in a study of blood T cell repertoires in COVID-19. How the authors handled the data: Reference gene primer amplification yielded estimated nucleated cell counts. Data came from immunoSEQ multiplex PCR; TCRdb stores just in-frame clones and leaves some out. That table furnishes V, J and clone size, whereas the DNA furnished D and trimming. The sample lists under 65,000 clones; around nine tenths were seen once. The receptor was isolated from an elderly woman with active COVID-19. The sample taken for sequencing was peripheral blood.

The CDR3 loop reads CASSAFRGSGTDTQYF. CDR3 coding DNA: TGTGCCAGCAGCGCTTTCAGGGGTTCGGGCACAGATACGCAGTATTTT. This chain links TRBV2 with TRBJ2-3; TRBD1 might be the D (6 bases). The CDR3 is 16 amino acids. V was trimmed by 6 bases and J by 1 base, leaving 17 bases between them. The germline CDR1 and CDR2 sequences are SNHLY and FYNNEI.